Given below is one T cell receptor (beta chain) in context. Its antigen is currently not known. No much larger clone is present one base from it, and per-base qualities are unavailable. The immunoSEQ Assay, a bias-controlled multiplex PCR, was used to amplify TCRbeta CDR3 regions from genomic DNA. On the authors' methods: Within the assay, amplification of reference gene primers was used to estimate how many nucleated cells each sample contained. To quantify the absolute abundance of each unique TCRbeta CDR3 rearrangement, sequence reads were collapsed and filtered. For each sample, productive Simpson clonality was calculated as the square root of Simpson's diversity index across productive rearrangements. TCRdb retrieved this table from immuneACCESS and kept in-frame rearrangements only. Not all clones are present; in checked studies, unresolved V genes account for under half, and no reason is known for the remainder. V and J calls and clone size come straight from that table; D and trimming were deduced from the DNA. This sample has about 280,000 clones in its table, and 89% of those were observed once. The ten largest clones represent roughly 0.92% of the sample.

The germline V gene (reference sequence) yields SGHKS for CDR1 and YYEKEE for CDR2. The trim is 3 bases for V and 4 bases for J, with a gap of 10 bases between the germline ends. The CDR3 numbers 13 residues from cysteine through phenylalanine. Of the read, only the CDR3 DNA is kept; its 39 bases are in frame from base 1. A second Seattle source provided samples from volunteer blood donors who had recovered from COVID-19. Whole blood was collected in K2EDTA tubes by collaborating institutions according to the institutions' own protocols. For TCRbeta analysis, collaborators shipped samples in one of three forms: frozen whole blood, isolated PBMCs, or DNA extracted from either of those sample types. The sample belongs to a study of blood T cell repertoires in COVID-19 (dated by TCRdb to 2018 to 2021). Context from the whole study: Samples covering the acute and convalescent phases of COVID-19 were provided by collaborators in the United States, Italy and Spain. The material from the prospective study consisted of cDNA or gDNA derived from T cells, B-cell-depleted T cells, or PBMCs. The dataset comprised deeply sampled blood TCRbeta repertoires from subjects exposed to, actively infected with, or recovered from COVID-19. A freely available public database, intended as a resource for researchers studying the immune response to SARS-CoV-2, is where the repertoires were released. The samples were drawn from the first 160 participants of the ongoing ImmuneRACE study and from some 1,300 subjects provided by 6 global collaborators. Nearly every sample came with metadata listing a de-identified subject ID, COVID-19 status, age in years and sex. Where available, HLA class I and class II types were taken from metadata supplied by the sample provider and were not determined by assay-based typing. Study-wide conclusions, independent of this receptor: How much clinical and demographic metadata was included differed by source and by participant, and the metadata was provided uncurated.

This chain is built from TRBV5-5 and TRBJ1-2; TRBD1 is possibly the D segment (5 matching bases). The sequenced material came from peripheral blood. The source of this sequence is a woman between 35 and 50 years old who had recovered from COVID-19. The CDR3 has the sequence CASSSQGSYGYTF. The DNA sequence follows: TGTGCCAGCAGCTCCCAGGGCAGCTATGGCTACACCTTC.